The entry that follows covers one TCR beta chain sequence. What it binds is unknown. The CDR3 spans 15 residues. V lost 5 bases and J lost 2, with 13 bases in between. Germline CDR1 and CDR2: SGHTA and FQGNSA. This sample stems from a study of STAT5B mutations in CD4+ large granular lymphocyte leukemia. Study conclusions and caveats: The CD4+ versus CD8+ T-LGLL clonality difference may reflect limited sample size. Compared with healthy controls (2/35), patient top clones favored TRBV06 (8/27).

This was a survey-level run. Profiling relied on immunoSEQ multiplex PCR, and the TCRdb table lists in-frame clones only, not all of them. The table shows about 33,000 clones, with roughly 76% occurring only once. V and J are TRBV7-2 and TRBJ2-1, with a weak D call TRBD2 (6 bases). The TCR originated in a human donor in good health. Sequencing was done on a sample of CD4+ T cells from blood buffy coats. This CDR3 is CASSPGRDPYNEQFF. The DNA for the CDR3 is TGTGCCAGCAGCCCGGGGCGGGACCCCTACAATGAGCAGTTCTTC.